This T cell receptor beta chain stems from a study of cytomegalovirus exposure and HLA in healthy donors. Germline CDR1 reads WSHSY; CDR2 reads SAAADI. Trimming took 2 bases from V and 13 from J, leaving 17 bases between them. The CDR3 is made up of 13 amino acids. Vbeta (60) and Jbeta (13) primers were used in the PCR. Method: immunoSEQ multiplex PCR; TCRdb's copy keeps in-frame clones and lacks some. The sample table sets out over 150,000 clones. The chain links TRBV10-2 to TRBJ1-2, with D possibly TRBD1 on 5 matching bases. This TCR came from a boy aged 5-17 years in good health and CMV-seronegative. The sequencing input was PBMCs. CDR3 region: CASSEVATGFCTF. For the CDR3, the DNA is TGCGCCAGCAGTGAGGTGGCTACAGGATTTTGCACCTTC.